This T cell receptor beta chain was profiled in a study of shared clonotypes between healthy human individuals. Whole-study results and caveats: The donor pool, a small one, limited the genetic and exposure-history diversity represented. Against clonotypes common to all four donors, non-shared ones had lower generation probabilities.

Worth noting for this clone: Its specificity is not known.

Only in-frame clones appear in the TCRdb table, and some are missing; sequencing was by immunoSEQ multiplex PCR. The sample includes just over 2,000,000 clones, 95% of them seen just once. Germline CDR1 and CDR2: MNHEY and SMNVEV (reference sequence). Trimming took 5 bases from V and 1 from J, leaving 14 bases between them. The CDR3 is 15 residues long. Material: naive CD4+ T cells sorted from blood. Subset reported: CD45RA+ positively selected. V and J are TRBV27 and TRBJ1-1, with D perhaps TRBD1 (6 bases). This TCR was recovered from a man between 18 and 35 years old in good health. The CDR3 region is CASSPDRIRNTEAFF. CDR3 nucleotide sequence: TGTGCCAGCAGTCCGGACAGAATAAGGAACACTGAAGCTTTCTTT.